Presented here are 20 T cell receptor beta chains from one specimen sequenced in a study of cytomegalovirus exposure and HLA in healthy donors (dated by TCRdb to the late 2010s). Libraries were prepared through the immunoSEQ multiplex PCR assay. TCRdb took over this immuneACCESS table, retaining in-frame rearrangements with V and J assigned. Such tables are incomplete; in checked studies, under half of the missing clones stem from an unresolved V gene, and the remainder is unexplained. Within this sample are roughly 250,000 clones, with approximately 86% of them counted one time only. Clones ranked in the top ten supply roughly 1.2% of the sample. The sequenced material came from PBMCs. These TCRs come from a woman in her 30s in good health and CMV-seropositive.

The J gene is TRBJ1-2, the V gene TRBV5-1; D gene unclear. The V and J ends lost 0 bases and 0 bases respectively, with 9 bases between them. The CDR3 extends over 15 amino acids. Germline-derived CDR1 and CDR2 are SGHRS and YFSETQ. In nucleotides, the CDR3 is TGCGCCAGCAGCTTGGCTGGAGTTTCTAACTATGGCTACACCTTC. The encoded protein is CASSLAGVSNYGYTF.

This clone was seen more than once but under ten times. The chain uses TRBV27 and TRBJ1-1; 10 bases match TRBD1. The CDR3 covers 16 residues. Germline V lookup: CDR1 MNHEY, CDR2 SMNVEV (reference sequence). With V trimmed by 6 bases and J by 2 bases, 9 bases remained unmatched. Here the CDR3 reads CASRRSRQGANTEAFF. The CDR3 nucleotides read TGTGCCAGCAGGCGATCTAGACAGGGGGCAAACACTGAAGCTTTCTTT.

The chain links TRBV2 to TRBJ2-1; 8 bases fit TRBD1. V shed 0 bases and J 3 bases; nucleotides not matched to a gene: 13. The CDR3 is made up of 19 amino acids. The germline gives CDR1 SNHLY, CDR2 FYNNEI. The CDR3 protein is CASSEAQGAWLAYYNEQFF. CDR3 coding DNA: TGTGCCAGCAGTGAAGCGCAGGGGGCGTGGCTAGCGTACTACAATGAGCAGTTCTTC.

The rearrangement joins TRBV19 to TRBJ1-2; 8 positions match TRBD1. Germline CDR1 reads LNHDA; CDR2 reads SQIVND (reference sequence). V trimming: 11 bases; J trimming: 3 bases; junction bases outside the gene matches: 5. CDR3 length: 12 residues. The CDR3 is CAASTGDYGYTF. Written as DNA, the CDR3 is TGTGCCGCATCGACAGGGGACTATGGCTACACCTTC.

This chain links TRBV5-6 with TRBJ2-5, with D unclear. Trimming cost V 4 bases and J 2 bases, with 18 bases left between them. The CDR3 spans 16 residues. Germline V gives CDR1 SGHDT, CDR2 YYEEEE. This chain's CDR3 is CASSRSVGNRQETQYF. The CDR3 DNA reads as TGTGCCAGCAGCCGGAGTGTGGGTAATCGGCAAGAGACCCAGTACTTC.

The chain links TRBV9 to TRBJ1-2, with a possible D match to TRBD1 (6 bases). This CDR3 is 15 amino acids long. Germline V gives CDR1 SGDLS, CDR2 YYNGEE. The V gene lost 0 bases and the J gene lost 0 bases, with 9 bases spanning the gap. CDR3 protein: CASSVARTANYGYTF. CDR3 bases: TGTGCCAGCAGCGTAGCTAGGACAGCTAACTATGGCTACACCTTC.

This clone was detected only once. This sequence joins TRBV4-1 and TRBJ2-7; TRBD2 matches 7 bases. The CDR3 is made up of 14 amino acids. Trimming took 4 bases from V and 3 from J; bases not matched to a gene: 6. The germline V gene has CDR1 MGHRA and CDR2 YSYEKL. CDR3 sequence: CASSPGLGRYEQYF. The CDR3 coding sequence is TGCGCCAGCAGCCCAGGACTAGGCCGCTACGAGCAGTACTTC.

V usage is TRBV6-5 and J usage is TRBJ2-1; 9 bases are a match to TRBD1. The CDR3 consists of 15 residues. CDR1 MNHEY and CDR2 SVGAGI come from the germline V gene. V was clipped by 7 bases and J by 6 bases; unmatched bases: 10. The CDR3 DNA reads as TGTGCCAGCAACCGCGGGACAGGGTTAGGCAATGAGCAGTTCTTC. Its protein is CASNRGTGLGNEQFF.

This clone was picked up one time. This rearrangement joins TRBV7-2 to TRBJ1-2; 7 bases are a match to TRBD1. Germline loops: CDR1 SGHTA, CDR2 FQGNSA. This CDR3 region has 15 residues. V dropped 5 bases and J dropped 2; count of bases not matched to a gene: 8. CDR3 nucleotides: TGTGCCAGCAGCACCAACAGGGGAGCAAACTATGGCTACACCTTC. Protein sequence: CASSTNRGANYGYTF.

This chain connects TRBV10-3 to TRBJ2-4; 9 positions match TRBD2. Germline V lookup: CDR1 ENHRY, CDR2 SYGVKD. With V trimmed by 0 bases and J by 0 bases, 9 bases remained unmatched. The CDR3 has 19 amino acids. CDR3 sequence (DNA): TGTGCCATCAGTGAGTCGTTGCGGGAGGGAATTATAGCCAAAAACATTCAGTACTTC. The encoded protein is CAISESLREGIIAKNIQYF.

The chain carries TRBV10-3 and TRBJ2-7; 8 bases fit TRBD1. The germline CDR1 and CDR2 sequences are ENHRY and SYGVKD. CDR3 length equals 17 residues. V lost 6 bases, J lost 0 bases, and 13 bases stayed unmatched. The CDR3 DNA sequence: TGTGCCATCAGCCCTGGACAGGGCGGAATGAGCTCCTACGAGCAGTACTTC. It codes for CAISPGQGGMSSYEQYF.

The CDR3 protein is CASSYRPPMPGGYTF. The CDR3 coding sequence is TGTGCCAGCAGCTACAGGCCTCCTATGCCGGGGGGCTACACCTTC. The chain has TRBV6-5 and TRBJ1-2; TRBD1 is a possible D gene (5 bases). This CDR3 region has 15 residues. The V and J ends lost 6 bases and 8 bases respectively, with 22 bases between them. Germline loops: CDR1 MNHEY, CDR2 SVGAGI.

CDR3: CASSLQDSINYGYTF. CDR3 bases: TGCGCCAGCAGCTTACAGGACAGTATTAACTATGGCTACACCTTC. This chain joins TRBV5-1 and TRBJ1-2; a possible D gene is TRBD1 (6 bases). The CDR3 extends over 15 amino acids. The V gene lost 2 bases and the J gene lost 1 base, with 12 bases spanning the gap. CDR1 and CDR2 from the germline V gene are SGHRS and YFSETQ.

The CDR3 loop reads CASSDMKTSGYNEQFF. CDR3 bases: TGTGCCAGCAGTGATATGAAAACTAGCGGGTACAATGAGCAGTTCTTC. The rearrangement joins TRBV2 to TRBJ2-1; 9 bases line up with TRBD2. Trimming removed 3 bases from V and 4 bases from J; junction bases left unmatched: 7. Germline loops: CDR1 SNHLY, CDR2 FYNNEI. CDR3 size: 16 residues.

The rearrangement links TRBV5-1 to TRBJ1-1, with D possibly being TRBD1 (6 bases). The CDR3 has 14 residues. V was clipped by 3 bases and J by 2 bases, with 11 bases between them. The germline V gene has CDR1 SGHRS and CDR2 YFSETQ. Here the CDR3 DNA reads TGCGCCAGCAGCTGGGACGGGACAAACACTGAAGCTTTCTTT. It specifies CASSWDGTNTEAFF.

The chain carries TRBV28 and TRBJ2-3; 15 nucleotides line up with TRBD2. The V gene's germline CDR1 is MDHEN and CDR2 SYDVKM. V lost 6 bases to trimming and J lost 5 bases; unmatched junction nucleotides: 3. The CDR3 is 15 residues long. The CDR3 here is CASRSGLAGGDTQYF. CDR3 nucleotides: TGTGCCAGCAGGTCGGGACTAGCGGGAGGAGATACGCAGTATTTT. The complete variable domain, with remaining parts taken from reference TRBV28 and TRBJ2-3, reads DVKVTQSSRYLVKRTGEKVFLECVQDMDHENMFWYRQDPGLGLRLIYFSYDVKMKEKGDIPEGYSVSREKKERFSLILESASTNQTSMYLCASRSGLAGGDTQYFGPGTRLTVL.

The chain recombines TRBV25-1 with TRBJ2-1; D gene uncertain. The CDR3 has 11 residues. V lost 11 bases and J lost 7, with 12 bases in between. The V gene's germline CDR1 is MGHDK and CDR2 SYGVNS. CDR3 protein: CASLSRNEQFF. The CDR3 DNA sequence: TGTGCCTCCCTCTCCCGTAATGAGCAGTTCTTC.

On this clone: Other DNA sequences within the sample encode an identical CDR3. The V gene is TRBV2, the J gene TRBJ2-7; a weak D match, TRBD1 (6 bases). Per germline, CDR1 SNHLY and CDR2 FYNNEI. There are 12 residues in the CDR3. The V and J ends lost 6 bases and 6 bases respectively, with 12 bases between them. This chain's CDR3 is CASRSTGGEQYF. CDR3 in DNA: TGTGCCAGCAGATCGACAGGTGGCGAGCAGTACTTC.

The J gene is TRBJ2-5, the V gene TRBV28, with 12 bases identical to TRBD2. This CDR3 is 14 amino acids long. Unmatched junction bases numbered 2, after V lost 5 bases and J lost 4 bases. Germline CDR1 and CDR2: MDHEN and SYDVKM. CDR3 loop: CASSQGLAGETQYF. The DNA of the CDR3 is TGTGCCAGCAGTCAGGGACTAGCGGGAGAGACCCAGTACTTC.

This sequence joins TRBV19 and TRBJ1-2; D is perhaps TRBD1 (6 bases). The CDR3 loop spans 14 amino acids. Trimming pared 5 bases from V and 2 bases from J, leaving 12 bases between. CDR1 is LNHDA, CDR2 SQIVND, per germline (reference sequence). DNA for the CDR3: TGTGCCAGTAGTCTCACCGGACAGAACTATGGCTACACCTTC. Translating it yields CASSLTGQNYGYTF.